This T cell receptor (beta chain) was found in a study of CD8+CD57+ T cells in acquired aplastic anemia. Study results and limitations: Found in both controls and patients were approximately 31 CD8+ CDR3 sequences.

Regarding this clonotype: Its antigen remains unidentified.

Whoever was chosen for sequencing had shown CD8+CD57+ cell expansion by flow cytometry. Patients uniformly had severe acquired aplastic anemia. Germline CDR1 and CDR2: WNHNN and SYGVQD (reference sequence). V was shortened by 2 bases and J by 3 bases, with 7 bases between the two germline ends. The CDR3 runs to 14 residues. The use of genomic DNA as template underpinned the TCR beta VDJ and CDR3 profiling. MiXCR was run by TCRdb on the reads, yielding one entry per CDR3 protein. Seen here are roughly 100,000 distinct CDR3 sequences, roughly 70% observed once, and the top ten hold around three fifths. The J gene is TRBJ2-2, the V gene TRBV10-1; D ambiguous. The receptor's source is a human donor with aplastic anemia. Sequenced material: sorted CD4+, CD8+, or CD8+CD57+ T cells (not recorded which) from PBMCs. This chain's CDR3 is CASSERPDTGELFF. CDR3 DNA: TGCGCCAGCAGTGAGAGGCCCGACACCGGGGAGCTGTTTTTT.